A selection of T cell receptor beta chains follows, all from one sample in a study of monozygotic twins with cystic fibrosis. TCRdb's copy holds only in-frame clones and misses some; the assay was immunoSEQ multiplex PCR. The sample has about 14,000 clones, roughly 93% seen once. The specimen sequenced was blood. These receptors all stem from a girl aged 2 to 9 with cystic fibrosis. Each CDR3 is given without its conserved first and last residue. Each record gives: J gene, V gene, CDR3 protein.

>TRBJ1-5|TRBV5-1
ASSPGGDNQPQH
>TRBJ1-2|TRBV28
ASSLLQGNGYT
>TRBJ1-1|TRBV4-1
ASSQDLRSGTEAF
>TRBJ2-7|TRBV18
ASSGDAYEQY
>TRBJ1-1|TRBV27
ASSLFRGWTEAF
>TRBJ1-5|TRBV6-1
ASREGTGSVQPQH
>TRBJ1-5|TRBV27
ASSPRQGRQPQH
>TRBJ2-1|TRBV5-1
ASSRNREGTNEQF
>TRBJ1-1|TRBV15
ATSSVEGGNTEAF
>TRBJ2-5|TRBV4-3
ASSQGIGGQETQY
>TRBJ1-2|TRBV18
ASSPRRDRDSPNYGYT
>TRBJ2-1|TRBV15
ATSSLAWEQF
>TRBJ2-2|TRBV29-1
SAGPLLAGGPWTGELF
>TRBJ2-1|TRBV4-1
ASSQADDEQF
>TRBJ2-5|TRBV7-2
ASSLVAGEGETQY